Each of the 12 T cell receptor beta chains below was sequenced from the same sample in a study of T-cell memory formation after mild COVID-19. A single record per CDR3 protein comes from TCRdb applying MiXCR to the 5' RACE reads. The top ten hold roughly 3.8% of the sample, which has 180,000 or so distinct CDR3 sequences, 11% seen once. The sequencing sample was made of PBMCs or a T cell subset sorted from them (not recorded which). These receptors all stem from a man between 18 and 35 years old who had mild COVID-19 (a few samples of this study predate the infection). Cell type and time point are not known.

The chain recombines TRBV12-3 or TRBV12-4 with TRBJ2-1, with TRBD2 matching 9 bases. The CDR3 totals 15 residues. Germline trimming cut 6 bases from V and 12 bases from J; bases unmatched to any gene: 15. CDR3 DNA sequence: TGTGCCAGCAGCCAAGCGGGTCTAGCGGGATATGGGCAGTTCTTC. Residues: CASSQAGLAGYGQFF.

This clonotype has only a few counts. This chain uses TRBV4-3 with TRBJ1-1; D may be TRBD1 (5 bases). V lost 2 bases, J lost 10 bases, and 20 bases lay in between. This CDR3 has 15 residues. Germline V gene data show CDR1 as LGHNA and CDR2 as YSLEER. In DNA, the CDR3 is TGCGCCAGCAGCCAACTATCTCCCTCCTCAGGGATAGCTTTCTTT. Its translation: CASSQLSPSSGIAFF.

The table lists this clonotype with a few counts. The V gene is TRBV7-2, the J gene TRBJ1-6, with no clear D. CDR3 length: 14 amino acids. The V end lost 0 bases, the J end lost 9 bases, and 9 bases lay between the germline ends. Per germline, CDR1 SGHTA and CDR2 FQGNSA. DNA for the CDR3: TGTGCCAGCAGCTTAGCAGGGCGGGGTTCACCCCTCCACTTT. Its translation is CASSLAGRGSPLHF.

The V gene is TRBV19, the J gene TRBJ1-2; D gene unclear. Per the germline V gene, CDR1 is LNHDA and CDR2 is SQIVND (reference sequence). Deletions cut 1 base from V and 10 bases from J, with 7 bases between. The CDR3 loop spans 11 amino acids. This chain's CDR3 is CASSIGEAYTF. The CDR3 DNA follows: TGTGCCAGTAGTATAGGGGAGGCCTACACCTTC.

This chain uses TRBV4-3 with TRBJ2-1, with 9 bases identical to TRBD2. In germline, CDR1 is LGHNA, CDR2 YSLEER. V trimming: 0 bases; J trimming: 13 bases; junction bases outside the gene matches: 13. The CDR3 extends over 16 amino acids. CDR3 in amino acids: CASSQDLASGAPIQFF. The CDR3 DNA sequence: TGCGCCAGCAGCCAAGATCTCGCTAGCGGGGCGCCCATACAGTTCTTC.

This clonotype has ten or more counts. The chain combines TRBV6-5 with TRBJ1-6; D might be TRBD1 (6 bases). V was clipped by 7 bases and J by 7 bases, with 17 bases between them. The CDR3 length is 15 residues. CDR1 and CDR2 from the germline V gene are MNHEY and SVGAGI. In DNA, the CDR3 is TGTGCCAGCAACCATCGAGGGGGGAGGAATTCACCCCTCCACTTT. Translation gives CASNHRGGRNSPLHF.

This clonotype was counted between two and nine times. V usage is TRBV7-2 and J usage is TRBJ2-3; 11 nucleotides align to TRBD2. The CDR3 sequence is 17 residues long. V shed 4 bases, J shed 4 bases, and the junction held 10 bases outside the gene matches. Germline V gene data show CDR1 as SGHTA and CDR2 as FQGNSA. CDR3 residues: CASSWISGTSGPDTQYF. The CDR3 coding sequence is TGTGCCAGCAGCTGGATCTCCGGGACTAGCGGCCCAGATACGCAGTATTTT.

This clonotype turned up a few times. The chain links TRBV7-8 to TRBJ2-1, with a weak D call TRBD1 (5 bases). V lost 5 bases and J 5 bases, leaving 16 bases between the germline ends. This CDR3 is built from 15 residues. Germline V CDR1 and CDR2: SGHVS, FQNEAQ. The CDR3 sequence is CASSPKGMSHNEQFF. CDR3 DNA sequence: TGTGCCAGCAGCCCCAAGGGGATGAGCCACAATGAGCAGTTCTTC.

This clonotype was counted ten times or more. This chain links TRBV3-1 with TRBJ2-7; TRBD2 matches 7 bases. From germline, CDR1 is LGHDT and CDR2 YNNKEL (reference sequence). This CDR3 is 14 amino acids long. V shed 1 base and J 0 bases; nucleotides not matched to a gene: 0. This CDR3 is CASSQASGSYEQYF. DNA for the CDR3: TGTGCCAGCAGCCAAGCTAGCGGCTCCTACGAGCAGTACTTC.

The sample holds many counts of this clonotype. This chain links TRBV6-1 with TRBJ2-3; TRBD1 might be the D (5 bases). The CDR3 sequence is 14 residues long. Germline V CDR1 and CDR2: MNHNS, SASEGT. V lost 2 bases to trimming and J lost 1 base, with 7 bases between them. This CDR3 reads CASSEQGGTDTQYF. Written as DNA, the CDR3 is TGTGCCAGCAGTGAACAGGGTGGCACAGATACGCAGTATTTT.

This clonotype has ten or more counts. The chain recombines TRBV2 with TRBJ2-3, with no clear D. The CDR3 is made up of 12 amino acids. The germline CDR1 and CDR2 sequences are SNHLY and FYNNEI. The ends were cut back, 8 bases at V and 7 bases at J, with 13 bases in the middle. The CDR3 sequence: CASSPELNTQYF. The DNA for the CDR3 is TGTGCCAGCTCCCCCGAACTGAATACGCAGTATTTT.

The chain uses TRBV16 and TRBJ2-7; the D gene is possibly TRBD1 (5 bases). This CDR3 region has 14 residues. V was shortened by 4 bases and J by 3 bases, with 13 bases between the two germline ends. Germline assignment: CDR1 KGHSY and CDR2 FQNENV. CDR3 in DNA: TGTGCCAGCAGCCCCGACCTAGGGGACTACGAGCAGTACGTC. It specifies CASSPDLGDYEQYV.